This T cell receptor (beta chain) was sequenced during a study of blood T cell repertoires in COVID-19. About the research overall: Spain, Italy and the United States supplied samples that represented acute and convalescent COVID-19. The analysed material was cDNA or gDNA that came from T cells, B-cell-depleted T cells, or PBMCs.

Seattle patients were enrolled during active infection and followed longitudinally. The CDR3 runs 16 residues. With V trimmed by 4 bases and J by 7 bases, 13 bases remained unmatched. From germline, CDR1 is SGHDT and CDR2 YYEEEE. Original processing methods: For nucleated cells, counts were estimated from reference gene primer amplification. The method was immunoSEQ multiplex PCR; TCRdb's version includes in-frame clones alone and lacks a portion of them. Clone size and V and J calls were adopted from that table, with D and trimming inferred from the DNA. The table includes 250,000 or so clones, 88% detected once.

The receptor was isolated from a young woman with COVID-19, enrolled during active disease. The gene calls are TRBV5-6 and TRBJ1-5; 8 bases align to TRBD1. The sequencing input was peripheral blood. The chain's CDR3 is CASSHTTRGLGQPQHF. Here the CDR3 DNA reads TGTGCCAGCAGCCATACCACCAGGGGGCTAGGACAGCCCCAGCATTTT.